A single sample gave rise to the 18 T cell receptor beta chains below, sequenced in a study of blood T cell repertoires in COVID-19. TCRdb's copy holds only in-frame clones and misses some; the assay was immunoSEQ multiplex PCR. The sample contains some 200,000 clones, about 89% of which appear only once. The specimen sequenced was PBMCs or T cells enriched from blood (not recorded which). These receptor sequences come from a woman under 30 who had recovered from COVID-19.

The chain recombines TRBV7-9 with TRBJ2-5; 10 nucleotides agree with TRBD2. The J segment lost 3 bases and the V segment lost 5 bases, leaving 9 bases of the junction unmatched. Germline CDR1 and CDR2: SEHNR and FQNEAQ (reference sequence). There are 16 residues in the CDR3. The CDR3 loop is CASSPSGTSVKETQYF. The CDR3 DNA reads TGTGCCAGCAGCCCTTCCGGGACTAGCGTAAAAGAGACCCAGTACTTC.

V gene TRBV6-5 combines with J gene TRBJ2-7; 7 positions agree with TRBD1. Germline V gives CDR1 MNHEY, CDR2 SVGAGI. This CDR3 is 15 amino acids long. V shed 6 bases and J 3 bases; nucleotides not matched to a gene: 11. The CDR3 nucleotides read TGTGCCAGCAGCAAGAGGACAGGTCAGGGCTACGAGCAGTACTTC. This gives the protein CASSKRTGQGYEQYF.

The genes are TRBV27 and TRBJ2-2; D is possibly TRBD1 (5 bases). V lost 8 bases to trimming and J lost 4 bases, with 14 bases between them. Germline assignment: CDR1 MNHEY and CDR2 SMNVEV (reference sequence). The CDR3 runs 14 residues. CDR3 bases: TGTGCCAGCCGGACACTCCCTAGCACCGGGGAGCTGTTTTTT. Translated, it gives CASRTLPSTGELFF.

The rearrangement links TRBV7-3 to TRBJ2-1, with 11 nucleotides matching TRBD2. Germline V gives CDR1 SGHTA, CDR2 FQGTGA. V trimming: 1 base; J trimming: 9 bases; junction bases outside the gene matches: 2. The CDR3 has 14 residues. CDR3 in amino acids: CASSLILAGGEQFF. The DNA for the CDR3 is TGTGCCAGCAGCTTAATCCTAGCGGGGGGTGAGCAGTTCTTC. Combining the CDR3 with reference TRBV7-3 and TRBJ2-1 gives the whole variable domain GAGVSQTPSNKVTEKGKYVELRCDPISGHTALYWYRQSLGQGPEFLIYFQGTGAADDSGLPNDRFFAVRPEGSVSTLKIQRTERGDSAVYLCASSLILAGGEQFFGPGTRLTVL.

Of note for this clone: The junction departs from the called germline gene at one end, perhaps through a read error. The chain joins TRBV7-9 to TRBJ2-1; possibly TRBD2 for D (6 bases). Germline CDR1 SEHNR, CDR2 FQNEAQ (reference sequence). The CDR3 spans 13 residues. The CDR3 is CASSPPERGLGLF. CDR3 in DNA: TGTGCCAGCAGCCCACCTGAAAGGGGACTCGGACTCTTC.

The chain recombines TRBV28 with TRBJ2-3; maybe TRBD2 (6 bases). Germline V gene lookup returns CDR1 MDHEN and CDR2 SYDVKM. The CDR3 is 13 residues long. The V end was cut by 8 bases, the J end by 2 bases, with 11 bases between. CDR3 coding DNA: TGTGCCAGCGCCGGGGGAGCCACAGATACGCAGTATTTT. Protein product: CASAGGATDTQYF.

This rearrangement joins TRBV21-1 to TRBJ2-3; TRBD2 is the table's D call and was not checked against the DNA. TRBV21-1 is a pseudogene segment. This CDR3 region has 16 residues. The CDR3 DNA sequence: TGTGCCAGCAGCAAAGACAGTACTAGCAGCACAGATACGCAGTATTTT. This codes for CASSKDSTSSTDTQYF.

The chain uses TRBV4-1 and TRBJ2-5; weak D call: TRBD2 (5 bases). Germline V gene data show CDR1 as MGHRA and CDR2 as YSYEKL. The CDR3 is 13 residues long. Trimming took 4 bases from V and 3 from J, leaving 9 bases between them. This CDR3 is CASSPPGKETQYF. The CDR3 DNA reads TGCGCCAGCAGCCCCCCGGGAAAAGAGACCCAGTACTTC.

The rearrangement uses TRBV19 and TRBJ2-5; TRBD2 agrees at 10 bases. The V segment lost 5 bases and the J segment 5 bases; nucleotides outside the gene matches: 5. The CDR3 is made up of 14 amino acids. Looked up from germline, CDR1 is LNHDA and CDR2 is SQIVND (reference sequence). The DNA of the CDR3 is TGTGCCAGTAGTCTAGCGGGAGCAGCGGAGACCCAGTACTTC. It encodes CASSLAGAAETQYF.

The CDR3 reads CASSEGTGDTDTQYF. DNA for the CDR3: TGTGCCAGCAGTGAAGGGACAGGGGACACAGATACGCAGTATTTT. The V call is TRBV6-4, the J call TRBJ2-3; 10 bases are shared with TRBD1. CDR1 MRHNA and CDR2 SNTAGT come from the germline V gene. Germline trimming cut 3 bases from V and 2 bases from J; bases unmatched to any gene: 2. The CDR3 consists of 15 residues.

The chain combines TRBV7-9 with TRBJ2-7; a weak D match, TRBD1 (6 bases). The germline V and J ends were trimmed by 7 bases and 1 base, with 11 bases remaining between them. Germline CDR1 reads SEHNR; CDR2 reads FQNEAQ (reference sequence). CDR3 length equals 13 residues. The CDR3 sequence is CASTKTGSYEQYF. The CDR3 DNA is TGTGCCAGCACCAAAACAGGGTCCTACGAGCAGTACTTC.

This clone was recorded a few times. V usage is TRBV7-9 and J usage is TRBJ1-5, with 8 positions matching TRBD1. With V trimmed by 1 base and J by 2 bases, 7 bases remained unmatched. The CDR3 sequence is 17 residues long. Germline CDR1 reads SEHNR; CDR2 reads FQNEAQ (reference sequence). As DNA, the CDR3 is TGTGCCAGCAGCTTAGGGCAGGGGGCGAGGGGCAATCAGCCCCAGCATTTT. Translation gives CASSLGQGARGNQPQHF.

This clone turned up a few times. Relative to the germline gene, one junction end is altered; a read error may explain this. The V gene is TRBV7-3, the J gene TRBJ2-1, with TRBD2 as a possible D gene (5 bases). This CDR3 has 17 residues. Germline V lookup: CDR1 SGHTA, CDR2 FQGTGA. For the CDR3, the DNA is TGTGCCAGCAGCTCGTTTCCCCTTAGCGACTCCCACAATGAGCAGTTCTTC. Protein sequence: CASSSFPLSDSHNEQFF.

This chain uses TRBV5-1 with TRBJ1-3, with unresolved D. Germline V gene lookup returns CDR1 SGHRS and CDR2 YFSETQ. V gave up 0 bases and J gave up 3 bases, with 10 bases separating them. The CDR3 runs 15 residues. CDR3 nucleotide sequence: TGCGCCAGCAGCTTGGGGGCCTCGGATGGAAACACCATATATTTT. Encoded protein: CASSLGASDGNTIYF.

V usage is TRBV28 and J usage is TRBJ2-1, with 11 bases matching TRBD2. Unmatched junction bases numbered 15, after V lost 4 bases and J lost 1 base. The CDR3 runs 20 residues. The germline V gene encodes CDR1 MDHEN and CDR2 SYDVKM. The CDR3 DNA reads TGTGCCAGCAGTTCGAGGAGGGTAGGACTAGCGGGTTCATCCTACAATGAGCAGTTCTTC. Its protein is CASSSRRVGLAGSSYNEQFF.

This sequence joins TRBV7-3 and TRBJ1-3; D is possibly TRBD1 (6 bases). Germline V gene data show CDR1 as SGHTA and CDR2 as FQGTGA. The CDR3 is made up of 15 amino acids. The V and J ends lost 4 bases and 0 bases respectively, with 10 bases between them. CDR3 in amino acids: CASSSDSNSGNTIYF. Here the CDR3 DNA reads TGTGCCAGCAGCTCGGACAGCAACTCTGGAAACACCATATATTTT.

The chain uses TRBV3-1 (or the pseudogene TRBV3-2) and TRBJ1-6; 8 bases are shared with TRBD1. The V segment lost 4 bases and the J segment 6 bases; nucleotides outside the gene matches: 5. The CDR3 is made up of 15 amino acids. CDR1 and CDR2 (germline): LGHDT, YNNKEL (reference sequence). As DNA, the CDR3 is TGTGCCAGCAGCCCGGACAGGGAGAGTAATTCACCCCTCCACTTT. It codes for CASSPDRESNSPLHF.

This sequence joins TRBV19 and TRBJ2-7; 13 nucleotides agree with TRBD2. Germline V CDR1 and CDR2: LNHDA, SQIVND (reference sequence). J lost 0 bases, V lost 5 bases, and 13 bases had no gene match. This CDR3 comprises 19 residues. CDR3 coding DNA: TGTGCCAGTAGTGTGGCAAAAGGACTAGCGGGGGCGAGCTCCTACGAGCAGTACTTC. The encoded protein is CASSVAKGLAGASSYEQYF.